Below are 17 T cell receptor beta chains sequenced from a single sample in a study of blood T cell repertoires in COVID-19. Method: immunoSEQ multiplex PCR; TCRdb's copy keeps in-frame clones and lacks some. Among over 600,000 clones listed, 85% to 90% were seen once. The sequenced sample consisted of peripheral blood. These receptors were obtained from a woman in her late teens or twenties with acute or convalescent COVID-19.

This chain connects TRBV7-2 to TRBJ1-1, with D maybe TRBD1 (5 bases). The V and J ends lost 4 bases and 3 bases respectively, with 9 bases between them. The CDR3 contains 13 residues. Germline CDR1 and CDR2: SGHTA and FQGNSA. CDR3 DNA sequence: TGTGCCAGCAGCTCCCTGACAGACACTGAAGCTTTCTTT. Translating gives CASSSLTDTEAFF.

The V and J genes are TRBV6-1 and TRBJ2-1; no definite D call. The CDR3 spans 13 residues. Trimming took off 7 bases at V and 0 bases at J, with 7 bases between the two ends. Germline-derived CDR1 and CDR2 are MNHNS and SASEGT. CDR3 sequence (DNA): TGTGCCAGCAAGTTCTACTCCTACAATGAGCAGTTCTTC. This gives the protein CASKFYSYNEQFF.

The chain joins TRBV29-1 to TRBJ1-1; 8 bases agree with TRBD1. This CDR3 has 14 residues. V dropped 3 bases and J dropped 6; count of bases not matched to a gene: 9. Germline V gene lookup returns CDR1 SQVTM and CDR2 ANQGSEA. In DNA form, the CDR3 reads TGCAGCGTTGATCACAGGGGGGCTCGGGCTGAAGCTTTCTTT. Amino acids: CSVDHRGARAEAFF.

The rearrangement joins TRBV9 to TRBJ1-3, with TRBD1 identical over 9 bases. Germline-derived CDR1 and CDR2 are SGDLS and YYNGEE. This CDR3 comprises 16 residues. The V and J ends lost 0 bases and 3 bases, in that order; junction bases with no gene match: 4. This CDR3 is CASSVETGGFGNTIYF. CDR3 bases: TGTGCCAGCAGCGTAGAGACAGGGGGGTTTGGAAACACCATATATTTT.

The chain combines TRBV4-3 with TRBJ1-5; D is undetermined. V dropped 0 bases and J dropped 0 bases, with 9 bases sitting between them. This CDR3 has 16 residues. CDR1 and CDR2 (germline): LGHNA, YSLEER. The CDR3 loop reads CASSQDVQNSNQPQHF. For the CDR3, the DNA is TGCGCCAGCAGCCAAGATGTGCAGAATAGCAATCAGCCCCAGCATTTT.

The rearrangement uses TRBV5-5 and TRBJ1-2; the match to TRBD1 covers 7 bases. CDR1 and CDR2 (germline): SGHKS, YYEKEE (reference sequence). The CDR3 has 16 amino acids. The V and J ends lost 4 bases and 4 bases, in that order; junction bases with no gene match: 13. CDR3 protein: CASSQTMTGKVYGYTF. CDR3 nucleotides: TGTGCCAGCAGCCAAACGATGACAGGGAAGGTCTATGGCTACACCTTC. The full variable domain, completed using reference TRBV5-5 and TRBJ1-2, is DAGVTQSPTHLIKTRGQQVTLRCSPISGHKSVSWYQQVLGQGPQFIFQYYEKEERGRGNFPDRFSARQFPNYSSELNVNALLLGDSALYLCASSQTMTGKVYGYTFGSGTRLTVV.

This clone was counted a single time. The V call is TRBV19, the J call TRBJ2-1; 9 bases are a match to TRBD2. Unmatched junction bases numbered 11, after V lost 7 bases and J lost 10 bases. Germline assignment: CDR1 LNHDA and CDR2 SQIVND (reference sequence). This CDR3 comprises 14 residues. The CDR3 loop reads CASMVGGGAKEQFF. The CDR3 region has the DNA TGTGCCAGTATGGTGGGCGGGGGGGCAAAAGAGCAGTTCTTC.

This clone has only a few counts. The rearrangement joins TRBV27 to TRBJ1-2, with a tentative D call TRBD1 (6 bases). V dropped 6 bases and J dropped 4 bases, with 12 bases sitting between them. Germline V lookup: CDR1 MNHEY, CDR2 SMNVEV (reference sequence). This CDR3 has 13 residues. The CDR3 sequence is CASRYDRRYGYTF. DNA for the CDR3: TGTGCCAGCAGATACGACAGGCGCTATGGCTACACCTTC.

This clone was found once. V usage is TRBV7-9 and J usage is TRBJ2-1; TRBD2 is a possible D gene (6 bases). Per the germline V gene, CDR1 is SEHNR and CDR2 is FQNEAQ (reference sequence). CDR3 length: 16 residues. Trimming pared 5 bases from V and 2 bases from J, leaving 16 bases between. The CDR3 coding sequence is TGTGCCAGCAGCCCCCGGCGGGGTCCCCCCTACAATGAGCAGTTCTTC. It codes for CASSPRRGPPYNEQFF.

The chain uses TRBV13 and TRBJ2-3; D not resolved. Germline V gene lookup returns CDR1 PRHDT and CDR2 FYEKMQ (reference sequence). V lost 2 bases, J lost 2 bases, and 8 bases lay in between. CDR3 length: 14 amino acids. CDR3 amino acids: CASSLNGDTDTQYF. CDR3 nucleotides: TGTGCCAGCAGCTTAAACGGAGACACAGATACGCAGTATTTT.

This rearrangement joins TRBV27 to TRBJ1-2; 8 bases map to TRBD1. Looked up from germline, CDR1 is MNHEY and CDR2 is SMNVEV (reference sequence). The CDR3 sequence is 14 residues long. Trimming took 3 bases from V and 7 from J; bases not matched to a gene: 7. The CDR3 bases are TGTGCCAGCAGTTTTAACGCAGGGGGCGGTGGCTACACCTTC. Translated: CASSFNAGGGGYTF.

The chain recombines TRBV9 with TRBJ1-2; perhaps TRBD1 as D (5 bases). Trimming removed 0 bases at V and 8 bases at J, with 14 bases between. In germline, CDR1 is SGDLS, CDR2 YYNGEE. This CDR3 has 14 amino acids. CDR3 loop: CASSVGGEISGYTF. The CDR3 DNA is TGTGCCAGCAGCGTAGGGGGGGAGATCTCGGGCTACACCTTC.

The CDR3 sequence is CAWSGVRAGAAYEQYF. In nucleotides, the CDR3 is TGTGCCTGGAGTGGGGTTAGAGCGGGGGCCGCCTACGAGCAGTACTTC. J is TRBJ2-7 and V is TRBV30, with 8 bases identical to TRBD2. V gave up 1 base and J gave up 2 bases; unmatched junction bases: 10. Germline CDR1 and CDR2: GTSNPN and SVGIG (reference sequence). This CDR3 is 16 amino acids long.

V usage is TRBV28 and J usage is TRBJ1-1; 7 bases align to TRBD1. Germline V CDR1 and CDR2: MDHEN, SYDVKM. The V gene end was trimmed by 2 bases and the J gene end by 5 bases; junction bases not matched to a gene: 5. This CDR3 is built from 14 residues. CDR3 residues: CASSLQGGPTEAFF. The DNA of the CDR3 is TGTGCCAGCAGTTTACAAGGGGGCCCTACTGAAGCTTTCTTT.

This chain links TRBV25-1 with TRBJ1-1; D may be TRBD1 (5 bases). The germline CDR1 and CDR2 sequences are MGHDK and SYGVNS. The CDR3 has 12 residues. V was pared by 6 bases and J by 7 bases, with 12 bases between. In DNA, the CDR3 is TGTGCCAGCAGAGAGTTAAGGGGTGAAGCTTTCTTT. This codes for CASRELRGEAFF. Together with reference TRBV25-1 and TRBJ1-1, the CDR3 gives the full variable domain: EADIYQTPRYLVIGTGKKITLECSQTMGHDKMYWYQQDPGMELHLIHYSYGVNSTEKGDLSSESTVSRIRTEHFPLTLESARPSHTSQYLCASRELRGEAFFGQGTRLTVV.

The chain uses TRBV5-1 and TRBJ2-2; TRBD1 agrees at 12 bases. The CDR3 has 18 amino acids. V shed 4 bases, J shed 3 bases, and the junction held 10 bases outside the gene matches. Germline lookup yields CDR1 SGHRS and CDR2 YFSETQ. This CDR3 reads CASSITGTGGSDTGELFF. The CDR3 coding sequence is TGCGCCAGCAGCATCACCGGGACAGGGGGCTCGGACACCGGGGAGCTGTTTTTT.

The V call is TRBV6-4, the J call TRBJ2-2, with TRBD2 as a possible D gene (6 bases). V shed 0 bases and J shed 3 bases, with 14 bases lying between them. From germline, CDR1 is MRHNA and CDR2 SNTAGT. The length of the CDR3 is 17 residues. CDR3 DNA sequence: TGTGCCAGCAGTGACTCTTTTCATCGGGGGTACACCGGGGAGCTGTTTTTT. Residues: CASSDSFHRGYTGELFF.